This record covers a single T cell receptor (beta chain). These data are taken from a study of T cell repertoires in ileal Crohn's disease. At the level of the study: Every patient was operated on for stricturing (about 60%) or penetrating (approximately 39%) complications.

Time point described: neoterminal ileum biopsy at postoperative endoscopy, about 6 months after surgery. This CDR3 is 16 amino acids long. Per the germline V gene, CDR1 is MDHEN and CDR2 is SYDVKM. J was trimmed by 4 bases and V by 5 bases; bases with no gene match: 10. Here immunoSEQ multiplex PCR was the method, and the copy in TCRdb shows in-frame clones only, minus some. The sample carries about 62,000 clones, 85% to 90% recorded once. The chain uses TRBV28 and TRBJ1-4; 7 bases are a match to TRBD1. Sequenced material: ileal tissue. This sequence was found in an adult with Crohn's disease. The CDR3 DNA is TGTGCCAGCAGTCCAGCAGACAGGGCCGATAATGAAAAACTGTTTTTT. Amino acids: CASSPADRADNEKLFF.